Detailed here is one T cell receptor beta chain. This entry belongs to a study of blood T cell repertoires in COVID-19. Background on the study: Sample material is recorded as cDNA or gDNA derived from T cells, B-cell-depleted T cells, or PBMCs.

The assay was immunoSEQ multiplex PCR, and TCRdb's table has in-frame clones only and misses some. The table includes roughly 320,000 clones, 65% to 90% detected once. The CDR3 covers 13 residues. Trimming at V came to 4 bases and at J to 4 bases, leaving 3 bases not matched to a gene. Specimen: peripheral blood. This sequence originates from a human donor in a cohort sampled during active COVID-19. The chain joins TRBV12-3 or TRBV12-4 to TRBJ1-2; TRBD1 matches at 7 bases. The CDR3 nucleotides are TGTGCCAGCAGTTCGGGACAGAGCTATGGCTACACCTTC. It codes for CASSSGQSYGYTF.